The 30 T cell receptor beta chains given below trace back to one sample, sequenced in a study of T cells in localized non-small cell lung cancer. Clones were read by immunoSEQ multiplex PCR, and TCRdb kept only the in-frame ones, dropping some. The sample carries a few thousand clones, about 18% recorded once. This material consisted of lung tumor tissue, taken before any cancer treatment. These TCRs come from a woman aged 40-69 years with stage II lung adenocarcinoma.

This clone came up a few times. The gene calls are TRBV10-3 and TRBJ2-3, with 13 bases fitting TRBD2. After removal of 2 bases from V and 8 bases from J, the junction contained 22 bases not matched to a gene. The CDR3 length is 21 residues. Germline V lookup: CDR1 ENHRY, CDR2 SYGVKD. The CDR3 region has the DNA TGTGCCATCAGTGAGCCTACCCTCTCTACTAGCGGGGGGGCCACCTTTCGTACGCAGTATTTT. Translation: CAISEPTLSTSGGATFRTQYF.

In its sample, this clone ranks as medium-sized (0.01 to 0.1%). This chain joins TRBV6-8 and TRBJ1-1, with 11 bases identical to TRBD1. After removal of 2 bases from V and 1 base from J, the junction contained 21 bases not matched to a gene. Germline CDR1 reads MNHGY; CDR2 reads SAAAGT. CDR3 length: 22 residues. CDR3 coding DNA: TGTGCCAGCAGTTACACCCGAACACTAAAATGGACAGGGGGCTTGAGGAACACTGAAGCTTTCTTT. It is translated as CASSYTRTLKWTGGLRNTEAFF.

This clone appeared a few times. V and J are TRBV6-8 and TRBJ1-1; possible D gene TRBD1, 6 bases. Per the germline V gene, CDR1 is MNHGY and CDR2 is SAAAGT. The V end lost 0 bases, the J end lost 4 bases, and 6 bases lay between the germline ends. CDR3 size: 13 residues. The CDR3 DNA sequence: TGTGCCAGCAGTTACTCAGGGGGCACTGAAGCTTTCTTT. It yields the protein CASSYSGGTEAFF.

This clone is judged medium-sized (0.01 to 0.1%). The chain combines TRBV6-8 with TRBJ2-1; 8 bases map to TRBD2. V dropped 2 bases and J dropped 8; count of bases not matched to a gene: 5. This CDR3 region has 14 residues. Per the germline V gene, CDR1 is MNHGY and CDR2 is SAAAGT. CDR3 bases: TGTGCCAGCAGTTACCGGGGGGGCATCGATGAGCAGTTCTTC. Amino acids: CASSYRGGIDEQFF.

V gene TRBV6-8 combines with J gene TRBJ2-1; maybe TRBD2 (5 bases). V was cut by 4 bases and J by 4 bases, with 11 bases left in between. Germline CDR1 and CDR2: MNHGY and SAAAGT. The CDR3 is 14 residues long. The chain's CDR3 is CASSSWTVYNEQFF. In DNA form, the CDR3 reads TGTGCCAGCAGTTCCTGGACTGTTTACAATGAGCAGTTCTTC.

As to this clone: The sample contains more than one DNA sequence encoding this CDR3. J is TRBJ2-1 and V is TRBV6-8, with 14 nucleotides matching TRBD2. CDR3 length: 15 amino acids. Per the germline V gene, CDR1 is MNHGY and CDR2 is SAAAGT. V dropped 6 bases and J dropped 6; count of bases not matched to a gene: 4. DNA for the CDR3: TGTGCCAGCAGCCCAGGGACTAGCGGGGGCAATGAGCAGTTCTTC. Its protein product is CASSPGTSGGNEQFF.

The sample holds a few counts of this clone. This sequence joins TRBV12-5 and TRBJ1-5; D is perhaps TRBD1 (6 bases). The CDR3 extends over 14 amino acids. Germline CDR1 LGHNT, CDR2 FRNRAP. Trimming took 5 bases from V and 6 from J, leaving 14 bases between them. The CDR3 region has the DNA TGTGCTAGTGGTCCGTCCCAGGGGCTTCAGCCCCAGCATTTT. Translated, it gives CASGPSQGLQPQHF. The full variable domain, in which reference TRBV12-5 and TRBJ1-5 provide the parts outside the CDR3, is DARVTQTPRHKVTEMGQEVTMRCQPILGHNTVFWYRQTMMQGLELLAYFRNRAPLDDSGMPKDRFSAEMPDATLATLKIQPSEPRDSAVYFCASGPSQGLQPQHFGDGTRLSIL.

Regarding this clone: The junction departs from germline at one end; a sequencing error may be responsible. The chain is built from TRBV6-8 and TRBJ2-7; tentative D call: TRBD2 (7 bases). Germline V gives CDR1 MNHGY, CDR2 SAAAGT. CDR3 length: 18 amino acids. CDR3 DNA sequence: TGTGCCATCAGTGGGTTAGTTACGGGGGGCCGGCTCTCCTACGAGCAGTACTTC. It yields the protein CAISGLVTGGRLSYEQYF.

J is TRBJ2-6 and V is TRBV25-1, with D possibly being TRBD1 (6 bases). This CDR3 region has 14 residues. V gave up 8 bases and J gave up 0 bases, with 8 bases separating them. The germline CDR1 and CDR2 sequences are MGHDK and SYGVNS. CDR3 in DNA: TGTGCCAGCGGGGACATCTCTGGGGCCAACGTCCTGACTTTC. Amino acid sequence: CASGDISGANVLTF.

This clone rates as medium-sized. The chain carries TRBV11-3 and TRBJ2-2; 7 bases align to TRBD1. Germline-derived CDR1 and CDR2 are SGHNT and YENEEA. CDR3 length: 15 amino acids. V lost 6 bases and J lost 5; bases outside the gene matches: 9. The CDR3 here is CASRHGTARTGELFF. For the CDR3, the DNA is TGTGCCAGCAGACATGGGACAGCACGGACCGGGGAGCTGTTTTTT. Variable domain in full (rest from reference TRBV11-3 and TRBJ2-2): EAGVVQSPRYKIIEKKQPVAFWCNPISGHNTLYWYLQNLGQGPELLIRYENEEAVDDSQLPKDRFSAERLKGVDSTLKIQPAELGDSAVYLCASRHGTARTGELFFGEGSRLTVL.

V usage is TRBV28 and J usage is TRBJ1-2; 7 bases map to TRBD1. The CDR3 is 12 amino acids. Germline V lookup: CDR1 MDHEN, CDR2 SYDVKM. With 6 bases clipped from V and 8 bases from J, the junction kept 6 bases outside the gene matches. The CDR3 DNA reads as TGTGCCAGCAGCCCGACAGGGTACGGCTACACCTTC. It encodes CASSPTGYGYTF.

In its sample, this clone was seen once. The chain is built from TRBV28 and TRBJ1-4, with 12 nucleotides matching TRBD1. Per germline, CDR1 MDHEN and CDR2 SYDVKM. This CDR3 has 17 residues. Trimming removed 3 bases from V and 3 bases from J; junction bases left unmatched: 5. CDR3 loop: CASSFRDRGHPNEKLFF. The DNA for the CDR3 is TGTGCCAGCAGTTTCCGGGACAGGGGGCATCCTAATGAAAAACTGTTTTTT.

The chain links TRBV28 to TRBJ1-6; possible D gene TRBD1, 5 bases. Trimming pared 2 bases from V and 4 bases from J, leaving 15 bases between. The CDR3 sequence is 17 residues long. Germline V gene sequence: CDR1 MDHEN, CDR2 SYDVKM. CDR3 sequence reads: CASSLLRAGQYNSPLHF. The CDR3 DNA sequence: TGTGCCAGCAGTTTACTCCGCGCAGGGCAGTATAATTCACCCCTCCACTTT.

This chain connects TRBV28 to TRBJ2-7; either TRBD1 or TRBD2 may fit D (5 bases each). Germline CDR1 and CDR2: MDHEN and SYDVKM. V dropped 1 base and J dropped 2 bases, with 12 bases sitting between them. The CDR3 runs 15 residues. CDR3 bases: TGTGCCAGCAGTTTATTCTCAGGGAGAACCTACGAGCAGTACTTC. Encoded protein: CASSLFSGRTYEQYF.

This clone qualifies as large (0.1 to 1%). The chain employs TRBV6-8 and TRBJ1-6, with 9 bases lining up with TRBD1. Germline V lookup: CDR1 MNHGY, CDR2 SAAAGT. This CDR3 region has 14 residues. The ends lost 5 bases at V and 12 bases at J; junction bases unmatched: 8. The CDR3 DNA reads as TGTGCCAGCAGTCCCCGGACAGGGGTCGGACCCCTCCACTTT. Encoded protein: CASSPRTGVGPLHF.

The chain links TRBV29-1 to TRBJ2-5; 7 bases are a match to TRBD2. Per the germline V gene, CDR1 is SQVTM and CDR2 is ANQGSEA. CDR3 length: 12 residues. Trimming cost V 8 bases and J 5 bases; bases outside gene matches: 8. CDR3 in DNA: TGCAGCATATACTCAGCGGGGGAGACCCAGTACTTC. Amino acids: CSIYSAGETQYF.

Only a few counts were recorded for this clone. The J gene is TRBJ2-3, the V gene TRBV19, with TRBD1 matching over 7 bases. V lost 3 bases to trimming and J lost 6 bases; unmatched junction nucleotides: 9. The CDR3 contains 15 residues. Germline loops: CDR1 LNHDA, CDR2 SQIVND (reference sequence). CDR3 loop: CASSIWTGAKDTQYF. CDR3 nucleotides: TGTGCCAGTAGTATCTGGACAGGCGCCAAGGATACGCAGTATTTT.

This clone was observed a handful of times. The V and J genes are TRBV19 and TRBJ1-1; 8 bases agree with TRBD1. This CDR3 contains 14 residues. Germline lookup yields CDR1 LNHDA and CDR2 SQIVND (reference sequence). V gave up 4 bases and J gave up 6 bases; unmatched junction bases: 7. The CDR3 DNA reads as TGTGCCAGTAGTACCAGACAGGGGCAGGCTGAAGCTTTCTTT. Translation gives CASSTRQGQAEAFF.

The CDR3 spells CASSFKGLEETQYF. The CDR3 DNA follows: TGTGCCAGCAGTTTTAAGGGTCTCGAAGAGACCCAGTACTTC. J is TRBJ2-5 and V is TRBV14; D unresolved. V lost 6 bases and J 3 bases, leaving 14 bases between the germline ends. This CDR3 spans 14 amino acids. Germline-derived CDR1 and CDR2 are SGHDN and FVKESK. Together with reference TRBV14 and TRBJ2-5, the CDR3 gives the full variable domain: EAGVTQFPSHSVIEKGQTVTLRCDPISGHDNLYWYRRVMGKEIKFLLHFVKESKQDESGMPNNRFLAERTGGTYSTLKVQPAELEDSGVYFCASSFKGLEETQYFGPGTRLLVL.

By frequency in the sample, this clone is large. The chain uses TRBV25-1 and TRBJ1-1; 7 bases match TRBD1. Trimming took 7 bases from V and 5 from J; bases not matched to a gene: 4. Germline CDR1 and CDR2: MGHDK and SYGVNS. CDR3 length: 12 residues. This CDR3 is CASTQGKTEAFF. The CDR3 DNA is TGTGCCAGCACACAGGGGAAGACTGAAGCTTTCTTT.

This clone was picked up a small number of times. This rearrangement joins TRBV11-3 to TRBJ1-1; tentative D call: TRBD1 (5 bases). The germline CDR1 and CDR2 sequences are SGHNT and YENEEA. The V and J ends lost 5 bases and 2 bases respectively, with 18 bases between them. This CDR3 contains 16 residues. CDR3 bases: TGTGCCAGCAGCCCACGGGGACGTTACTTTAACACTGAAGCTTTCTTT. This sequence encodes CASSPRGRYFNTEAFF.

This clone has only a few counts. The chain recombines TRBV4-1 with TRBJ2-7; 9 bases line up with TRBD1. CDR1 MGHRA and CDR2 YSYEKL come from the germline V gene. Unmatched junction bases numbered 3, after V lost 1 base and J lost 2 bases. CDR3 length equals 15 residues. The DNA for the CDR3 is TGCGCCAGCAGCCAAGTGGGACAGGGACCCTACGAGCAGTACTTC. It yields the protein CASSQVGQGPYEQYF.

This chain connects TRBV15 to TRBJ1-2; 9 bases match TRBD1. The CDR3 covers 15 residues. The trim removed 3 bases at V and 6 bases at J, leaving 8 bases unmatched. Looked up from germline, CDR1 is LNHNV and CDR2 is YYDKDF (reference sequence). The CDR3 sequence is CATSRPGQGPNGYTF. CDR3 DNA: TGTGCCACCAGCAGGCCGGGACAGGGTCCCAATGGCTACACCTTC. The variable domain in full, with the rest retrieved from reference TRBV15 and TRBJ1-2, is DAMVIQNPRYQVTQFGKPVTLSCSQTLNHNVMYWYQQKSSQAPKLLFHYYDKDFNNEADTPDNFQSRRPNTSFCFLDIRSPGLGDTAMYLCATSRPGQGPNGYTFGSGTRLTVV.

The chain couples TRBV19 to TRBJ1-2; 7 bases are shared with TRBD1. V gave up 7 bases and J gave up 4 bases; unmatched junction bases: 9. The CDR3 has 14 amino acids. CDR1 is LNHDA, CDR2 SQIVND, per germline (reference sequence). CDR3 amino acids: CASTLLGGGYGYTF. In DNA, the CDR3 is TGTGCCAGTACCCTATTAGGGGGCGGCTATGGCTACACCTTC.

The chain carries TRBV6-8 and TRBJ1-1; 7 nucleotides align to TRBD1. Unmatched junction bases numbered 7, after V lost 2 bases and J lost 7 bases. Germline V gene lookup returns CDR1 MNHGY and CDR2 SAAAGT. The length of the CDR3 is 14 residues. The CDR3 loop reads CASSYTYRGYEAFF. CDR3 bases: TGTGCCAGCAGTTACACGTACAGGGGTTATGAAGCTTTCTTT.

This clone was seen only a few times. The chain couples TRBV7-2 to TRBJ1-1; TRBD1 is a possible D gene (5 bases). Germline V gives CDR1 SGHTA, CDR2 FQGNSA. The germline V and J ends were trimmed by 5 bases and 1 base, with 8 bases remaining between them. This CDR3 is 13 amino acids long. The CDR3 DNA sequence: TGTGCCAGCAGCCTACAGGCGAACACTGAAGCTTTCTTT. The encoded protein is CASSLQANTEAFF.

CDR3: CSAYGRGGEAFF. The CDR3 DNA reads TGCAGCGCTTATGGGAGGGGTGGCGAAGCTTTCTTT. The chain is built from TRBV29-1 and TRBJ1-1; D possibly corresponds to TRBD1 (5 bases). The CDR3 covers 12 residues. The germline V gene has CDR1 SQVTM and CDR2 ANQGSEA. The V and J ends lost 7 bases and 8 bases respectively, with 17 bases between them.

In DNA form, the CDR3 reads TGTGCCAGCAGTTTCGCCCCAACAGGGTATTACGGAAACACCATATATTTT. Protein: CASSFAPTGYYGNTIYF. This chain connects TRBV6-8 to TRBJ1-3; possible D gene TRBD1, 6 bases. CDR1 and CDR2 (germline): MNHGY, SAAAGT. Deletions cut 4 bases from V and 4 bases from J, with 20 bases between. There are 17 residues in the CDR3.

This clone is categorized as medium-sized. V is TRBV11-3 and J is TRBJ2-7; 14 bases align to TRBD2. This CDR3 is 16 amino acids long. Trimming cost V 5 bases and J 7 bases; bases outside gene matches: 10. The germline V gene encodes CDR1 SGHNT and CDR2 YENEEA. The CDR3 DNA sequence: TGTGCCAGCAGCCTAGGACTAGCGGGGGGTCCCTTGGAGCAGTACTTC. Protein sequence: CASSLGLAGGPLEQYF.

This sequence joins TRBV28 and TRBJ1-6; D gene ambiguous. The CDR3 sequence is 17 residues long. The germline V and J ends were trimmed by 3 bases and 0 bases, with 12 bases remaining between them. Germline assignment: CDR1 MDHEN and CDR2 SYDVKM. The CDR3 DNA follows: TGTGCCAGCAGTTTTTACGCCTCAAGCTCCTATAATTCACCCCTCCACTTT. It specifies CASSFYASSSYNSPLHF.